Here is one T cell receptor beta chain with its context. This sample stems from a study of control samples from healthy donors and cancer patients. Generated by immunoSEQ multiplex PCR, the TCRdb table keeps only in-frame clones and is missing some. This sample has approximately 72,000 clones; roughly 90% occur once, and the top ten carry over 5.5%. Trimming shortened V by 4 bases and J by 7 bases, and 8 bases separated the two germline ends. Germline V gene lookup returns CDR1 MNHNY and CDR2 SVGAGI (reference sequence). There are 12 residues in the CDR3. This clonotype was sampled from a man aged 45-65 years in good health. The chain links TRBV6-6 to TRBJ1-5; the D is unclear. The sample consisted of blood. The CDR3 protein is CASSLPGQPQHF. The DNA for the CDR3 is TGTGCCAGCAGTTTACCCGGGCAGCCCCAGCATTTT.